Listed below are T cell receptor beta chains from one sample, sequenced in a study of T cell responses to AZD1222 COVID-19 vaccine. This table comes from immunoSEQ multiplex PCR, and its TCRdb copy is limited to in-frame clones, with some not included. The repertoire holds about 120,000 clones, 85% to 95% seen once, with approximately 5% in the top ten. The sequencing here drew on peripheral blood, taken 28 days after the second AZD1222 dose. These TCRs come from an adult who received the AZD1222 COVID-19 vaccine. The CDR3 runs from the conserved cysteine through the conserved F or W. A D gene is named only where the DNA matches it firmly. Clone size is stated in some rows and not others, as once, few, many or a class when expanded.

>TRBV4-3|TRBJ2-1|TRBD2|few
CASSQGLADYNEQFF
TGCGCCAGCAGCCAAGGACTAGCGGACTACAATGAGCAGTTCTTC
>TRBV2|TRBJ2-5|TRBD1|.
CAGSWTGGSQETQYF
TGTGCCGGTTCCTGGACAGGGGGCTCACAAGAGACCCAGTACTTC
>TRBV4-1|TRBJ1-1|.|.
CASSLSPSEAFF
TGCGCCAGCAGCCTATCTCCATCTGAAGCTTTCTTT
>TRBV18|TRBJ1-1|.|.
CASSPQTDTEAFF
TGTGCCAGCTCACCACAAACAGACACTGAAGCTTTCTTT
>TRBV2|TRBJ2-5|TRBD2|.
CASSRPGRVETQYF
TGTGCCAGCAGCCGTCCTGGGAGGGTGGAGACCCAGTACTTC
>TRBV5-6|TRBJ2-7|.|.
CASSLGTSPIYEQYF
TGTGCCAGCAGCCTTGGGACATCACCTATCTACGAGCAGTACTTC
>TRBV7-2|TRBJ2-5|TRBD1|.
CASSSGQVETQYF
TGTGCCAGCAGCAGCGGACAGGTGGAGACCCAGTACTTC
>TRBV7-2|TRBJ1-3|.|.
CASSPDRTSGNTIYF
TGTGCCAGCAGCCCGGACAGAACCTCTGGAAACACCATATATTTT
>TRBV4-3|TRBJ2-5|.|.
CASSQVRETTQYF
TGCGCCAGCAGCCAAGTCCGGGAAACGACCCAGTACTTC
>TRBV15|TRBJ2-3|.|.
CATSPFRPGARTDTQYF
TGTGCCACCAGCCCCTTCCGTCCGGGGGCAAGAACAGATACGCAGTATTTT
>TRBV19|TRBJ1-1|.|.
CASSKAFF
TGTGCCAGTAGTAAAGCTTTCTTT
>TRBV4-1|TRBJ1-3|TRBD1|.
CASSQDAGTGESGNTIYF
TGCGCCAGCAGCCAAGATGCGGGGACAGGAGAGTCTGGAAACACCATATATTTT
>TRBV2|TRBJ2-1|TRBD2|.
CATTAGLAAYNEQFF
TGTGCCACTACCGCGGGACTAGCGGCCTACAATGAGCAGTTCTTC
>TRBV3-1/TRBV3-2|TRBJ2-3|TRBD2|.
CASTLSSSGGRFTDTQYF
TGTGCCAGCACCCTCAGTTCTAGCGGGGGGCGCTTCACAGATACGCAGTATTTT
>TRBV29-1|TRBJ1-1|.|.
CSVDRGGTEAFF
TGCAGCGTTGATAGGGGGGGGACTGAAGCTTTCTTT
>TRBV9|TRBJ1-1|.|.
CASSSLTGRTEAFF
TGTGCCAGCAGCTCGCTTACAGGGAGGACTGAAGCTTTCTTT
>TRBV18|TRBJ2-2|TRBD2|once
CASSPLGLAGGVANTGELFF
TGTGCCAGCTCACCCCTTGGACTAGCGGGGGGCGTTGCGAACACCGGGGAGCTGTTTTTT
>TRBV9|TRBJ2-1|TRBD2|.
CASNKREGNNEQFF
TGTGCCAGCAATAAGAGGGAGGGCAATAATGAGCAGTTCTTC
>TRBV29-1|TRBJ2-3|.|.
CSVDRAADTQYF
TGCAGCGTTGACAGGGCGGCGGATACGCAGTATTTT
>TRBV25-1|TRBJ2-1|.|.
CASSVKGLRSTYNEQFF
TGTGCCAGCAGTGTGAAGGGGCTGCGGTCTACGTACAATGAGCAGTTCTTC
>TRBV6-2/TRBV6-3|TRBJ2-3|TRBD1|.
CASSYWQGATDTQYF
TGTGCCAGCAGTTACTGGCAGGGGGCCACAGATACGCAGTATTTT
>TRBV6-1|TRBJ2-3|.|.
CASSEPRGGTDTQYF
TGTGCCAGCAGTGAACCGAGGGGTGGCACAGATACGCAGTATTTT
>TRBV9|TRBJ1-1|.|.
CASSVGAGEVAEAFF
TGTGCCAGCAGCGTAGGGGCAGGGGAGGTCGCTGAAGCTTTCTTT
>TRBV20-1|TRBJ2-5|.|.
CSAWDGTQYF
TGCAGTGCTTGGGACGGGACCCAGTACTTC
>TRBV10-3|TRBJ1-6|.|.
CAISESQISPLHF
TGTGCCATCAGTGAGTCCCAGATCAGCCCCCTCCACTTT
>TRBV4-1|TRBJ2-1|.|.
CASSQLSYNEQFF
TGCGCCAGCAGCCAACTCTCTTACAATGAGCAGTTCTTC
>TRBV9|TRBJ2-5|TRBD1|once
CASSPRTGTGEETQYF
TGTGCCAGCAGCCCCCGGACAGGGACGGGGGAAGAGACCCAGTACTTC
>TRBV3-1/TRBV3-2|TRBJ2-5|.|once
CASVTGAGNQETQYF
TGTGCCAGCGTCACGGGGGCCGGAAATCAAGAGACCCAGTACTTC
>TRBV7-8|TRBJ2-3|.|.
CASSHRRGQVGTDTQYF
TGTGCCAGCAGCCACCGCCGGGGGCAGGTCGGAACAGATACGCAGTATTTT
>TRBV11-2|TRBJ2-7|.|.
CASSFGVFYEQYF
TGTGCCAGCAGCTTCGGCGTCTTTTACGAGCAGTACTTC
>TRBV2|TRBJ1-6|.|.
CASSVGRDSPLHF
TGTGCCAGCAGTGTAGGGAGGGATTCACCCCTCCACTTT
>TRBV4-1|TRBJ1-5|.|.
CASSQVGAPVPQHF
TGCGCCAGCAGCCAAGTAGGGGCACCCGTGCCCCAGCATTTT
>TRBV25-1|TRBJ1-2|.|.
CASREPGSGYGYTF
TGTGCCAGCAGGGAACCTGGTTCAGGGTATGGCTACACCTTC
>TRBV6-2/TRBV6-3|TRBJ2-1|.|.
CASSYGMNTYNEQFF
TGTGCCAGCAGTTACGGGATGAATACCTACAATGAGCAGTTCTTC
>TRBV19|TRBJ1-5|TRBD1|.
CASSIENRGHQPQHF
TGTGCCAGTAGTATAGAAAACAGGGGCCATCAGCCCCAGCATTTT
>TRBV28|TRBJ1-2|.|.
CASSPPDGLQGSGYTF
TGTGCCAGCAGCCCTCCGGACGGGCTCCAGGGGAGTGGCTACACCTTC
>TRBV2|TRBJ1-1|.|once
CASMYRKNTEAFF
TGTGCCAGCATGTACAGAAAGAACACTGAAGCTTTCTTT
>TRBV9|TRBJ2-6|.|.
CASSVAPGSRSGANVLTF
TGTGCCAGCAGCGTAGCGCCAGGATCTAGATCTGGGGCCAACGTCCTGACTTTC
>TRBV5-1|TRBJ2-3|TRBD2|.
CASSPEGTSGGPRDTQYF
TGCGCCAGCAGCCCGGAGGGGACTAGCGGGGGCCCCAGGGATACGCAGTATTTT
>TRBV4-3|TRBJ2-1|.|.
CASSHGRVTEQFF
TGCGCCAGCAGCCATGGACGGGTGACAGAGCAGTTCTTC
>TRBV5-1|TRBJ2-1|TRBD2|.
CASTSGGDYNEQFF
TGCGCCAGCACCTCCGGGGGGGATTACAATGAGCAGTTCTTC
>TRBV27|TRBJ2-3|TRBD2|.
CASSGTSGPNTQYF
TGTGCCAGCAGCGGGACTAGCGGGCCTAATACGCAGTATTTT
>TRBV28|TRBJ2-1|.|.
CASSRSGRINNEQFF
TGTGCCAGCAGTCGATCGGGACGGATAAACAATGAGCAGTTCTTC
>TRBV5-1|TRBJ2-7|TRBD1|.
CASSLETGTVYEQYF
TGCGCCAGCAGCTTGGAGACGGGGACAGTCTACGAGCAGTACTTC
>TRBV12-5|TRBJ1-4|.|.
CASGFTITAQSNEKLFF
TGTGCTAGTGGTTTTACCATTACGGCGCAGAGTAATGAAAAACTGTTTTTT
>TRBV10-3|TRBJ2-1|.|.
CAISLRDTAYNEQFF
TGTGCCATCAGCCTCCGGGACACGGCCTACAATGAGCAGTTCTTC
>TRBV10-2|TRBJ2-5|.|.
CATGGTQETQYF
TGCGCCACTGGGGGGACACAAGAGACCCAGTACTTC
>TRBV20-1|TRBJ2-7|.|.
CSGRRYEQYF
TGCAGTGGCCGCAGGTACGAGCAGTACTTC
>TRBV12-3/TRBV12-4|TRBJ2-5|.|.
CASTRAGDETQYF
TGTGCCAGCACCCGGGCAGGTGATGAGACCCAGTACTTC
>TRBV6-5|TRBJ1-6|.|.
CASSKYPSEYSPLHF
TGTGCCAGCAGCAAATACCCGTCTGAGTATTCACCCCTCCACTTT
>TRBV21-1|TRBJ1-2|.|.
CASSYRTGSGYTF
TGTGCCAGCAGCTACCGGACAGGGAGTGGCTACACCTTC
>TRBV9|TRBJ1-1|.|.
CASSEGGSLTTEAFF
TGTGCCAGCAGCGAGGGGGGGAGTTTAACAACTGAAGCTTTCTTT
>TRBV5-4|TRBJ1-1|.|.
CASSLATEAFF
TGTGCCAGCAGCTTGGCCACTGAAGCTTTCTTT
>TRBV7-2|TRBJ1-2|.|.
CASSSRGGNYGYTF
TGTGCCAGCAGCTCCCGAGGGGGAAACTATGGCTACACCTTC
>TRBV3-1/TRBV3-2|TRBJ2-3|.|.
CASSQDELRTDTQYF
TGTGCCAGCAGCCAAGATGAGCTCCGCACAGATACGCAGTATTTT
>TRBV6-5|TRBJ1-1|.|.
CASSYLQQNTEAFF
TGTGCCAGCAGTTACCTGCAGCAGAACACTGAAGCTTTCTTT
>TRBV6-2/TRBV6-3|TRBJ2-1|.|.
CASSRSGNEQFF
TGTGCCAGCAGTCGATCGGGTAATGAGCAGTTCTTC
>TRBV6-5|TRBJ2-3|.|.
CASAGRWTDTQYF
TGTGCCAGTGCAGGGCGGTGGACAGATACGCAGTATTTT
>TRBV6-5|TRBJ1-3|.|.
CASKLMANSGNTIYF
TGTGCCAGCAAGTTAATGGCAAACTCTGGAAACACCATATATTTT